This T cell receptor (beta chain) is drawn from a study of human T cells and chemical hapten exposure. Study overall: There were per-sample TCR yield variations, arising mainly from small pooled library volume differences.

MiXCR, applied by TCRdb to the RACE reads, yields one record per CDR3 protein. The table includes some 97,000 distinct CDR3 sequences, 25% to 35% detected once. This clonotype has only a few counts. The length of the CDR3 is 16 residues. Per germline, CDR1 DFQATT and CDR2 SNEGSKA (reference sequence). V gave up 6 bases and J gave up 0 bases, with 18 bases separating them. Indicated time point: patch test 3, about 24 weeks after DPC sensitization. Specified treatment: therapeutic diphenylcyclopropenone sensitization with weekly scalp DPC. The J gene is TRBJ2-1, the V gene TRBV20-1; a weak D match, TRBD1 (6 bases). Sequenced material: whole blood, taken in connection with sensitization to the hapten diphenylcyclopropenone (DPC). The clonotype comes from a man between 40 and 49 years old with alopecia areata. Some clones in this sample may be carry-over from other donors' samples. CDR3 amino acids: CSASPPQGRSYNEQFF. In nucleotides, the CDR3 is TGCAGTGCGTCACCACCTCAGGGGCGCTCCTACAATGAGCAGTTCTTC.